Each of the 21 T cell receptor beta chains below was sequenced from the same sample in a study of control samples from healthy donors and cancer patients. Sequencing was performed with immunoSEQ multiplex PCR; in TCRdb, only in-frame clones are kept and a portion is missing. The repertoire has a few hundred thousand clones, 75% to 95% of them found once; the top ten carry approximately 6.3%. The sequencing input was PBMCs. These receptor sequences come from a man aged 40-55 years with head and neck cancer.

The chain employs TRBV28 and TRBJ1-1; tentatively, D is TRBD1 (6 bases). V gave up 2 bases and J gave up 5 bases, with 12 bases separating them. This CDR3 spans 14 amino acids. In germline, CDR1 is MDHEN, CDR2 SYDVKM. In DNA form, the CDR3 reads TGTGCCAGCAGTTTAATAGGGACAAGTACTGAAGCTTTCTTT. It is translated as CASSLIGTSTEAFF.

As DNA, the CDR3 is TGTGCCACCAGCAGGGGGCCTCTGGGAACAGATACGCAGTATTTT. Protein: CATSRGPLGTDTQYF. V gene TRBV15 combines with J gene TRBJ2-3, with D perhaps matching TRBD1 (5 bases). There are 15 residues in the CDR3. Germline V gene data show CDR1 as LNHNV and CDR2 as YYDKDF (reference sequence). V was clipped by 3 bases and J by 3 bases, with 13 bases between them.

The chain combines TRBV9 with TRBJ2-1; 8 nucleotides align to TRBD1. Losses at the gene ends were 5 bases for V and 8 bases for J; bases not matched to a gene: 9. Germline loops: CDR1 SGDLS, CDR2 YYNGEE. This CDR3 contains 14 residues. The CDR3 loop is CASSPRTGLDEQFF. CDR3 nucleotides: TGTGCCAGCAGTCCCAGGACAGGGTTAGATGAGCAGTTCTTC.

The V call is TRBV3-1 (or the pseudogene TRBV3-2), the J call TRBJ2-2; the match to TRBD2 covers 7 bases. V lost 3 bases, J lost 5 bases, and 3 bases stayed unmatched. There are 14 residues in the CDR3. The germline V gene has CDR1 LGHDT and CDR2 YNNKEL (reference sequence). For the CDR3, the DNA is TGTGCCAGCAGCCAGGGACTACTTACCGGGGAGCTGTTTTTT. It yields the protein CASSQGLLTGELFF.

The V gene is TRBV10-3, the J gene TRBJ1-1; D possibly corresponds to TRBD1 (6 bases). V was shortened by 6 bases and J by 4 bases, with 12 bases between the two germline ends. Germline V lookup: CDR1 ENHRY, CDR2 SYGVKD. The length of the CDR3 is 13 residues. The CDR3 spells CAIRNRDPTEAFF. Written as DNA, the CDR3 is TGTGCCATCAGGAACAGGGACCCCACTGAAGCTTTCTTT.

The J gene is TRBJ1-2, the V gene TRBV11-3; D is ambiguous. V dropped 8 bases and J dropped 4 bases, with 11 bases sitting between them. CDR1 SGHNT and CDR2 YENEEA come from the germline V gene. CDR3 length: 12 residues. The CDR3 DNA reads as TGTGCCAGCTACACCCCGGGCTATGGCTACACCTTC. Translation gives CASYTPGYGYTF.

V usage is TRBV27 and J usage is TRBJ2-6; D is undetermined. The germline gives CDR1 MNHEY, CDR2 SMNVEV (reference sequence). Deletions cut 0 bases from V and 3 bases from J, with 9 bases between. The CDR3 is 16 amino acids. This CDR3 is CASSLSFGFGANVLTF. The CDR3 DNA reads TGTGCCAGCAGTTTATCGTTCGGGTTTGGGGCCAACGTCCTGACTTTC.

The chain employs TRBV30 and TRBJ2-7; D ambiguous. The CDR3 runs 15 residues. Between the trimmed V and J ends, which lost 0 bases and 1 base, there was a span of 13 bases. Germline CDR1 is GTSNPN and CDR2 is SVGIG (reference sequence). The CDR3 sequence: CAWSVAQVKSYEQYF. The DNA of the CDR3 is TGTGCCTGGAGTGTTGCCCAGGTTAAGTCCTACGAGCAGTACTTC.

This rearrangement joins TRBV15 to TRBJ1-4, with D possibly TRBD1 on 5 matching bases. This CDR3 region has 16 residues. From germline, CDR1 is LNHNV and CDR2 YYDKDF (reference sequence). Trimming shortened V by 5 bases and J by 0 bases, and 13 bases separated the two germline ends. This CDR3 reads CATSPLMGATNEKLFF. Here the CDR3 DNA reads TGTGCCACCAGCCCACTGATGGGGGCAACTAATGAAAAACTGTTTTTT.

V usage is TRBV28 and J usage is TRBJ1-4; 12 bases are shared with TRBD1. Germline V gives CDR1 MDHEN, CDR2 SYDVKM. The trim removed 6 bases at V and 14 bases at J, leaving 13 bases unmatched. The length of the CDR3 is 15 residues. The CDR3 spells CASREGTGGEEVLFF. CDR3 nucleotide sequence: TGTGCCAGCAGGGAGGGGACAGGGGGCGAGGAAGTGCTGTTTTTT.

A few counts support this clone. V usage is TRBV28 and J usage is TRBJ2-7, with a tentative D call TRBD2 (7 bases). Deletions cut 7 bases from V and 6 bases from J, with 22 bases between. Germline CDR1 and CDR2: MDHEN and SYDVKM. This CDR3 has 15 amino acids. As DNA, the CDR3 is TGTGCCAGCACCCCGGGGGGCGGGAGCTTGCGCGAGCAGTACTTC. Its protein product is CASTPGGGSLREQYF.

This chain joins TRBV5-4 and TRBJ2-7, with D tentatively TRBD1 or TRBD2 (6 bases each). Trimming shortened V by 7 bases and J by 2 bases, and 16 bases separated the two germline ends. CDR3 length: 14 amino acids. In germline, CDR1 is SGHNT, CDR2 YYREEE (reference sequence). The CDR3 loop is CASGQRGVAYEQYF. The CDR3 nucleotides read TGTGCCAGCGGGCAGAGGGGGGTCGCCTACGAGCAGTACTTC.

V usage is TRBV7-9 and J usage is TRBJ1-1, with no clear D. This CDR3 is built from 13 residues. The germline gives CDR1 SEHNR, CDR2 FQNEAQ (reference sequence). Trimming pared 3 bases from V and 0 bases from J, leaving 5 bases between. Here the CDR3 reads CASSFSMNTEAFF. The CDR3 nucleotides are TGTGCCAGCAGCTTCAGCATGAACACTGAAGCTTTCTTT.

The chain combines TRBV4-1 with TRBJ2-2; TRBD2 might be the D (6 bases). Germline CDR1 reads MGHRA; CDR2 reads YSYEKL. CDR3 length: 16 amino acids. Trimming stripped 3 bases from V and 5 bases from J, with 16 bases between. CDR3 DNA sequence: TGCGCCAGCAGCCAGGATGATCGGGGGTGGACCGGGGAGCTGTTTTTT. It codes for CASSQDDRGWTGELFF.

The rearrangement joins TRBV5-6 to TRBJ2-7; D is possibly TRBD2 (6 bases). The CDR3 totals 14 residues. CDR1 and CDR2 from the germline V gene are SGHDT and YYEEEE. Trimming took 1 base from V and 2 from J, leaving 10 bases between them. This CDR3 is CASSLPRGTYEQYF. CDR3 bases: TGTGCCAGCAGCTTGCCCCGGGGGACCTACGAGCAGTACTTC.

The DNA of the CDR3 is TGTGCCGGGTCAAGCTCCTATAATTCACCCCTCCACTTT. Translated: CAGSSSYNSPLHF. V gene TRBV6-5 combines with J gene TRBJ1-6; no firm D call. Germline loops: CDR1 MNHEY, CDR2 SVGAGI. This CDR3 is built from 13 residues. With 11 bases removed from V and 0 bases from J, the gap between germline ends came to 8 bases.

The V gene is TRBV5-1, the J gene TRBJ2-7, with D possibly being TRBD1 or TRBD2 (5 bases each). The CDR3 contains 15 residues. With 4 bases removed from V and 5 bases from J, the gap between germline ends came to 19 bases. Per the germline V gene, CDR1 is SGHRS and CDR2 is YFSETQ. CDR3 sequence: CASSRGPGRPNEQYF. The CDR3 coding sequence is TGCGCCAGCAGCAGGGGACCGGGCCGTCCAAACGAGCAGTACTTC.

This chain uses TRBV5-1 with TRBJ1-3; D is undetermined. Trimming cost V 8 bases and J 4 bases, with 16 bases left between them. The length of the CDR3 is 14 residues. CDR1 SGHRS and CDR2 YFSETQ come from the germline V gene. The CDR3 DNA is TGCGCCAGTCATAGCTCCCCCGGGGGAAACACCATATATTTT. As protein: CASHSSPGGNTIYF.

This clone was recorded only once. Here the CDR3 reads CASSGREGTDTQYF. CDR3 DNA: TGTGCCAGCAGTGGGCGGGAGGGCACAGATACGCAGTATTTT. The chain has TRBV28 and TRBJ2-3; 8 bases map to TRBD2. J lost 1 base, V lost 5 bases, and 2 bases had no gene match. CDR3 size: 14 residues. Germline lookup yields CDR1 MDHEN and CDR2 SYDVKM.

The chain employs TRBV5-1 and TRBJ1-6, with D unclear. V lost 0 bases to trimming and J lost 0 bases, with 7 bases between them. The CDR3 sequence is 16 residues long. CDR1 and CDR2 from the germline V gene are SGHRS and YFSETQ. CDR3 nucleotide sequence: TGCGCCAGCAGCTTGGGAGGGCGCTCCTATAATTCACCCCTCCACTTT. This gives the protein CASSLGGRSYNSPLHF.

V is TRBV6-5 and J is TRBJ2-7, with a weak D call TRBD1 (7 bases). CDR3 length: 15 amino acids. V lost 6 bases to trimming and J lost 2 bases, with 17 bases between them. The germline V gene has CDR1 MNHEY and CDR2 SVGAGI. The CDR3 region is CASSRGTDGPYEQYF. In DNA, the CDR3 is TGTGCCAGCAGCCGGGGGACAGATGGACCCTACGAGCAGTACTTC.